The present T cell receptor (beta chain) was sequenced within a study of CD8 T cells in ankylosing spondylitis. Findings of the study overall: Clones linked to disease were reported to show significant enrichment in matched ankylosing spondylitis synovial fluid. Seemingly distinctive of ankylosing spondylitis blood was a TCR beta motif formed by eight highly homologous variants. Disease-linked clones bore a CD8+ phenotype and were relatively rare in peripheral blood.

TCRdb recomputed calls from the 5' RACE reads with MiXCR, one row per CDR3 protein. This sample has 200,000 to 250,000 distinct CDR3 sequences, with approximately 16% found just once. CDR1 is SGHAT and CDR2 is FQNNGV in the germline V gene. The V end was cut by 4 bases, the J end by 2 bases, with 7 bases between. The CDR3 totals 13 residues. This clonotype occurred a few times. Its antigen remains unidentified. The sequence came from a male donor with ankylosing spondylitis. The sample was blood, either unsorted or a sorted T cell fraction (not recorded which). The chain couples TRBV11-2 to TRBJ2-3, with D unresolved. The CDR3 spells CASSSRYTDTQYF. The CDR3 nucleotides read TGTGCCAGCAGCTCCCGATACACAGATACGCAGTATTTT.